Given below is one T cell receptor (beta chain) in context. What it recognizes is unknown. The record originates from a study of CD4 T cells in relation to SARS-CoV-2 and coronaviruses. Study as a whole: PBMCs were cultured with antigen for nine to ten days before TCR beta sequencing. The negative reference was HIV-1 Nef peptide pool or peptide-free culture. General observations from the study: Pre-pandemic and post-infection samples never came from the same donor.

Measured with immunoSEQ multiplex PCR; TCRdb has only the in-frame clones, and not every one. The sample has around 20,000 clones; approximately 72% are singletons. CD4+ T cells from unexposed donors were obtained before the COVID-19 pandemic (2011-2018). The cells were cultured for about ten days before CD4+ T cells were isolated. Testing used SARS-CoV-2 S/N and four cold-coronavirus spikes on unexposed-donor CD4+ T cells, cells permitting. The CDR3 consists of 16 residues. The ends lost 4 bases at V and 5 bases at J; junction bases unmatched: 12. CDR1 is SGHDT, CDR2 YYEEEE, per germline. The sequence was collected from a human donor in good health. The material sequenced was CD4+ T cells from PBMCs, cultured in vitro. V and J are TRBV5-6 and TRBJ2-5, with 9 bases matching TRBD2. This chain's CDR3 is CASSLYGGRAEETQYF. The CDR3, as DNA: TGTGCCAGCAGCCTTTATGGCGGGAGGGCCGAGGAGACCCAGTACTTC.